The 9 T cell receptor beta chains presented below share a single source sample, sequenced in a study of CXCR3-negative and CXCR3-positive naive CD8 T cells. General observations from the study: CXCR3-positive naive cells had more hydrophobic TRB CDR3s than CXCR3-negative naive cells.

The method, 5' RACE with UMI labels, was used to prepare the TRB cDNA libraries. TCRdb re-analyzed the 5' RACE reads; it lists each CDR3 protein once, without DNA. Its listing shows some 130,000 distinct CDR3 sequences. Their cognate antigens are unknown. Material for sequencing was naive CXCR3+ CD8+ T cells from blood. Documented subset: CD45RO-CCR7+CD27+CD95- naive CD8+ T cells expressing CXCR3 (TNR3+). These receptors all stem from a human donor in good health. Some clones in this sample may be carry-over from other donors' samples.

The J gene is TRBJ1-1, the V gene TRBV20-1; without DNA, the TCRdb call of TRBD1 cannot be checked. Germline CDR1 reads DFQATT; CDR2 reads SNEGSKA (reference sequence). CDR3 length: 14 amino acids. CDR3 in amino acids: CSARDQRGSNEAFF.

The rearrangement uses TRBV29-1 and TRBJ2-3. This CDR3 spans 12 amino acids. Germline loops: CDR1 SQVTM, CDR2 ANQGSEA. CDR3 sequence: CSVLGVTDTQYF.

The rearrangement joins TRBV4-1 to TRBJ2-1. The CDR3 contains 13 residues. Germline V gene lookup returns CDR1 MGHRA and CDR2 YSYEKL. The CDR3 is CASSPQNSIEQFF.

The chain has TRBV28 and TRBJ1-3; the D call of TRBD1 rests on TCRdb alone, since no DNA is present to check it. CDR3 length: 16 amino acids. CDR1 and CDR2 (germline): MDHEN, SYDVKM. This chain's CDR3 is CASSPGTGGVIHTIYF.

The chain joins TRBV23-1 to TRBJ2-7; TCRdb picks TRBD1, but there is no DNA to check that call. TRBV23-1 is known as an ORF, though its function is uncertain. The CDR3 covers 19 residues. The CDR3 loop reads CASSQFHRGHLINSYEQYF.

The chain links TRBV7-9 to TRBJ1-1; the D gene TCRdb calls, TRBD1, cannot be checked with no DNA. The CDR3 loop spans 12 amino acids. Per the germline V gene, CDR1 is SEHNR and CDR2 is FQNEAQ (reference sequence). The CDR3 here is CASSPWTEEAFF.

CDR3 region: CASSFEVAGGPQETQYF. The genes are TRBV28 and TRBJ2-5; the D call from TCRdb, TRBD2, cannot be confirmed without DNA. This CDR3 contains 17 residues. Germline assignment: CDR1 MDHEN and CDR2 SYDVKM.

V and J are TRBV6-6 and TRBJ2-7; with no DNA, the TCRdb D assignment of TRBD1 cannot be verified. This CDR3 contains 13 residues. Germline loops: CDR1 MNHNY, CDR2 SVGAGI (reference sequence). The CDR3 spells CASSYTGEYEQYF.

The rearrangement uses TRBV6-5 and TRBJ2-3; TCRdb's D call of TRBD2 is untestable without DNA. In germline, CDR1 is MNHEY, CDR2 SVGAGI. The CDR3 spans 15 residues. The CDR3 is CASSYSGPTGDTQYF.